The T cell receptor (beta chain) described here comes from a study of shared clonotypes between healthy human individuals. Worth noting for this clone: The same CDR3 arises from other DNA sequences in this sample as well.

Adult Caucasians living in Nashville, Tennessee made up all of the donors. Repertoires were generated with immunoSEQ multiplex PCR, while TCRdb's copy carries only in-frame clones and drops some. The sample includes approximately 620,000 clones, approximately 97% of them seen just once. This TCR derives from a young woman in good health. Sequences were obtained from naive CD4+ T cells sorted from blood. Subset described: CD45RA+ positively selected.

This chain's CDR3 is CSARAYYEQYF. The DNA for the CDR3 is TGCAGTGCTAGAGCTTACTACGAGCAGTACTTC. The chain couples TRBV20-1 to TRBJ2-7; D uncertain. The length of the CDR3 is 11 residues. Trimming shortened V by 1 base and J by 3 bases, and 4 bases separated the two germline ends. From germline, CDR1 is DFQATT and CDR2 SNEGSKA (reference sequence).